These T cell receptor beta chains were read from a single sample in a study of T-cell memory formation after mild COVID-19. One entry per CDR3 protein results from TCRdb running MiXCR on the 5' RACE reads. The data contain roughly 560,000 distinct CDR3 sequences, about a fifth of them singletons. Sequenced sample: PBMCs or a T cell subset sorted from them (not recorded which). All receptors come from an adult woman who had mild COVID-19 (a few samples of this study predate the infection). Cell type and time point are not known. CDR3s include the opening cysteine and the closing phenylalanine or tryptophan. The D gene is left open where the match is weak. The size of a clone is reported for some rows only, either as once, few or many, or as a class for expanded clones.

>TRBV7-2|TRBD1|TRBJ2-3|.
TGTGCCAGCAGCTCCGACAGGGGAACTTTTATAGTGCAGTATTTT
CASSSDRGTFIVQYF
>TRBV4-3|TRBD1|TRBJ1-1|many
TGCGCCAGCAGCCAAGATGCTACCGGGACAGCTACGAACACTGAAGCTTTCTTT
CASSQDATGTATNTEAFF
>TRBV6-1|TRBD1|TRBJ1-1|.
TGTGCCAGCAGGCAACCGGGACAGAAGAACACTGAAGCTTTCTTT
CASRQPGQKNTEAFF
>TRBV20-1|TRBD2|TRBJ2-1|few
TGCAGTGCTAGGGGCTCGCTAGCGGGGGTCCAGAGCTCCTACAATGAGCAGTTCTTC
CSARGSLAGVQSSYNEQFF
>TRBV30|TRBD1|TRBJ1-2|.
TGTGCCTGTACGGGCCAGGGGGACTATGGCTACACCTTC
CACTGQGDYGYTF
>TRBV10-3|.|TRBJ2-3|.
TGTGCCATCAGCCCCGACCCTAGCACAGATACGCAGTATTTT
CAISPDPSTDTQYF
>TRBV7-8|TRBD1|TRBJ1-1|.
TGTGCCAGCAGCTTGGAGGGGACAGGGGAGACTGAAGCTTTCTTT
CASSLEGTGETEAFF
>TRBV7-9|.|TRBJ1-2|.
TGTGCCAGCATCAACGTGGGGGGTTCCAACTATGGCTACACCTTC
CASINVGGSNYGYTF
>TRBV20-1|.|TRBJ2-1|.
TGCAGTGCTAGGGAGGGGGCGCGTAACAATGAGCAGTTCTTC
CSAREGARNNEQFF
>TRBV3-1|.|TRBJ2-1|.
TGTGCCAGCAGCCAAGGAGGGACGGGCTACAATGAGCAGTTCTTC
CASSQGGTGYNEQFF
>TRBV5-1|.|TRBJ2-7|.
TGCGCCAGCAGCTTGGGTACAGGGAGGAGGGAGCAGTACTTC
CASSLGTGRREQYF
>TRBV12-3/TRBV12-4|TRBD2|TRBJ2-2|few
TGTGCCAGCGAGAGCGGGAGTGGGGCCGGGGAGCTGTTTTTT
CASESGSGAGELFF
>TRBV20-1|.|TRBJ1-1|few
TGCAGTGCCCCTCGACGGCAGGGCGCCATGAACACTGAAGCTTTCTTT
CSAPRRQGAMNTEAFF
>TRBV9|.|TRBJ2-7|few
TGTGCCAGCAGCGACGGGACAAACTACGAGCAGTACTTC
CASSDGTNYEQYF
>TRBV2|.|TRBJ2-7|few
TGTGCCAGCAGCCAGGGAATAAGCGAGCAGTACTTC
CASSQGISEQYF
>TRBV12-3/TRBV12-4|.|TRBJ2-1|.
TGTGCCAGCAGTCCTTGGGGGGGCCTCAATGAGCAGTTCTTC
CASSPWGGLNEQFF
>TRBV11-2|.|TRBJ2-1|.
TGTGCCAGCAGCTTAGTACGGGGTAGCTCCTACAATGAGCAGTTCTTC
CASSLVRGSSYNEQFF
>TRBV7-7|.|TRBJ2-1|few
TGTGCCAGCAGCCCCGGTACGGACAGCTTTGAGCAGTTCTTC
CASSPGTDSFEQFF
>TRBV2|.|TRBJ2-1|.
TGTGCCATCTCCACCAACACCAATGAGCAGTTCTTC
CAISTNTNEQFF
>TRBV7-8|TRBD2|TRBJ2-1|.
TGTGCCAGCAGCTTACGCGCGGGGGACTACAATGAGCAGTTCTTC
CASSLRAGDYNEQFF
>TRBV7-3|TRBD2|TRBJ2-3|few
TGTGCCAGTACGCTTATCGGCGGGAGTTCAGATACGCAGTATTTT
CASTLIGGSSDTQYF
>TRBV28|TRBD2|TRBJ2-1|few
TGTGCCAGCAGTTTAAACGGGAGGAATGAGCAGTTCTTC
CASSLNGRNEQFF
>TRBV12-3/TRBV12-4|TRBD2|TRBJ2-7|few
TGTGCCAGCAGCCGCCTGGCTAGCGGGGGGGAGCAGTACTTC
CASSRLASGGEQYF
>TRBV2|.|TRBJ2-1|.
TGTGCCAGCTCCAGCCAGCAGATGAGGACTGAGCAGTTCTTC
CASSSQQMRTEQFF
>TRBV7-8|.|TRBJ1-2|.
TGTGCCAGCAGCCCTCAGGGGATAGTTTCGGCCTACACCTTC
CASSPQGIVSAYTF
>TRBV29-1|.|TRBJ1-3|few
TGCAGCGTTGGTGGGTCGGGCTCTGGAAACACCATATATTTT
CSVGGSGSGNTIYF
>TRBV2|TRBD2|TRBJ2-1|.
TGTGCCGGCAGTGCCTCAGCGGGAGCGTACAATGAGCAGTTCTTC
CAGSASAGAYNEQFF
>TRBV6-2/TRBV6-3|TRBD2|TRBJ2-1|.
TGTGCCAGCACCCCACTAGCGGGACTCAATGAGCAGTTCTTC
CASTPLAGLNEQFF
>TRBV19|.|TRBJ2-1|.
TGTGCCAGTAGCGGATATGGGTATGAGCAGTTCTTC
CASSGYGYEQFF
>TRBV29-1|.|TRBJ2-2|few
TGCAGCGTTACTCCTGACAGGCCGAACACCGGGGAGCTGTTTTTT
CSVTPDRPNTGELFF
>TRBV7-8|TRBD2|TRBJ2-1|.
TGTGCCAGCAGCCAGGGACTACCCAATGAGCAGTTCTTC
CASSQGLPNEQFF
>TRBV4-1|.|TRBJ1-1|.
TGCGCCAGCAGCCAAGAATGGGCAGCCCTCAACTCTTTCTTT
CASSQEWAALNSFF
>TRBV5-8|TRBD1|TRBJ1-4|few
TGTGCCAGCAGCACAGGGACAGGGGGAGAAAAACTGTTTTTT
CASSTGTGGEKLFF